A single sample gave rise to the 14 T cell receptor beta chains below, sequenced in a study of blood T cells in healthy people across ages. Combining a sample-barcoded 5' primer with a J-beta primer mix, a second PCR ran for roughly 7 to 12 cycles. TCRdb re-analysed the 5' RACE reads in MiXCR, keeping a single row per CDR3 protein. The sample records 850,000 or so distinct CDR3 sequences, 29% being singletons. Sequences were obtained from blood. The source of these receptors is a woman older than 75 in good health.

As regards this clonotype: A clone one base away is much larger, so this may be a read error. The gene calls are TRBV29-1 and TRBJ2-3; D gene ambiguous. The length of the CDR3 is 12 residues. V was pared by 7 bases and J by 1 base, with 9 bases between. Looked up from germline, CDR1 is SQVTM and CDR2 is ANQGSEA. The CDR3 protein is CSGPYRTDTQYF. CDR3 bases: TGCAGCGGACCTTATCGCACAGATACGCAGTATTTT.

This clonotype showed up just once. A read error may produce the germline difference seen at one junction end. The chain uses TRBV2 and TRBJ2-1; D is ambiguous. This CDR3 has 11 residues. Germline V gives CDR1 SNHLY, CDR2 FYNNEI. CDR3 sequence reads: CGSRPGNEQFF. DNA of the CDR3: TGTGGCAGCAGACCGGGTAATGAGCAGTTCTTC.

This sequence joins TRBV6-5 and TRBJ1-6, with D possibly TRBD1 on 5 matching bases. This CDR3 contains 17 residues. Germline CDR1 reads MNHEY; CDR2 reads SVGAGI. Trimming left V 2 bases short and J 1 base short, with 12 bases between. The CDR3 reads CASSYGTGRSYNSPLHF. CDR3 DNA: TGTGCCAGCAGTTACGGGACCGGGCGATCCTATAATTCACCCCTCCACTTT.

Of note for this clonotype: A single base separates this from a much larger clone, so it may be a read error. The chain joins TRBV11-2 to TRBJ2-7; no clear D gene. This CDR3 spans 15 amino acids. Germline V gene data show CDR1 as SGHAT and CDR2 as FQNNGV. Between the trimmed V and J ends, which lost 1 base and 5 bases, there was a span of 15 bases. The DNA for the CDR3 is TGTGCCAGCAGCTTAGTCGGCACCCTCAGCGACGAGCAGTACTTC. This translates into CASSLVGTLSDEQYF.

Points on this clonotype: A read error may produce the germline difference seen at one junction end. The chain uses TRBV7-9 and TRBJ2-5; 7 positions match TRBD2. Matching the DNA end better, TRBJ2-7 makes the J call doubtful. Germline V gene data show CDR1 as SEHNR and CDR2 as FQNEAQ (reference sequence). The CDR3 totals 17 residues. The CDR3 reads CASSQILGRRGGYEQYF. The CDR3 bases are TGCGCCAGCAGCCAAATTCTGGGACGGCGGGGAGGGTACGAGCAGTACTTC.

V and J are TRBV7-2 and TRBJ2-1, with 7 bases identical to TRBD2. CDR1 is SGHTA and CDR2 is FQGNSA in the germline V gene. V trimming: 5 bases; J trimming: 9 bases; junction bases outside the gene matches: 7. This CDR3 has 13 amino acids. CDR3 coding DNA: TGTGCCAGCAGCCTCTTGACTAGCAGTGAGCAGTTCTTC. It codes for CASSLLTSSEQFF.

The gene calls are TRBV4-1 and TRBJ2-1; D not certain. This CDR3 has 14 residues. The germline V gene encodes CDR1 MGHRA and CDR2 YSYEKL. Trimming took 4 bases from V and 3 from J, leaving 10 bases between them. The CDR3 DNA is TGCGCCAGCAGCCGTAGAGGAGTCTACAATGAGCAGTTCTTC. Protein sequence: CASSRRGVYNEQFF.

This clonotype was detected ten times or more. This chain links TRBV5-1 with TRBJ1-2, with D maybe TRBD1 (5 bases). Trimming shortened V by 4 bases and J by 3 bases, and 13 bases separated the two germline ends. Per the germline V gene, CDR1 is SGHRS and CDR2 is YFSETQ. The CDR3 spans 14 residues. This chain's CDR3 is CASSPRGDDYGYTF. The CDR3 DNA reads TGCGCCAGCAGCCCAAGGGGAGACGACTATGGCTACACCTTC.

V and J are TRBV6-6 and TRBJ2-2; unclear D gene. Trimming cost V 5 bases and J 5 bases, with 6 bases left between them. From germline, CDR1 is MNHNY and CDR2 SVGAGI (reference sequence). CDR3 length: 12 residues. DNA for the CDR3: TGTGCCAGCAGTCGGCCGACCGGGGAGCTGTTTTTT. This sequence encodes CASSRPTGELFF.

This clonotype occurred a few times. This sequence joins TRBV4-2 and TRBJ2-2; maybe TRBD1 (7 bases). Germline CDR1 is LGHNA and CDR2 is YNFKEQ. The CDR3 has 15 residues. Between the trimmed V and J ends, which lost 2 bases and 7 bases, there was a span of 14 bases. This CDR3 reads CASSQPDREDGELFF. CDR3 coding DNA: TGTGCCAGCAGCCAACCTGACAGGGAGGACGGGGAGCTGTTTTTT.

A word on this clonotype: A single base separates this from a much larger clone, so it may be a read error. The chain uses TRBV6-1 and TRBJ1-2; 7 bases map to TRBD1. Germline loops: CDR1 MNHNS, CDR2 SASEGT. CDR3 size: 13 residues. CDR3 bases: TGTGCCGGCAGACTGGGACAGCTCGATGGCTACACCTTC. This gives the protein CAGRLGQLDGYTF.

Concerning this clonotype: Relative to the germline gene, one junction end is altered; a read error may explain this. V gene TRBV20-1 combines with J gene TRBJ1-1, with TRBD1 identical over 7 bases. The germline V gene encodes CDR1 DFQATT and CDR2 SNEGSKA (reference sequence). The CDR3 covers 11 residues. CDR3 nucleotides: TGCAGTGCTAGAGGCGGCAGGGGGAAGGTCTTT. Its translation: CSARGGRGKVF.

The sample holds a few counts of this clonotype. The chain employs TRBV20-1 and TRBJ2-1; 8 bases align to TRBD2. The CDR3 contains 14 residues. Germline lookup yields CDR1 DFQATT and CDR2 SNEGSKA (reference sequence). J was trimmed by 10 bases and V by 7 bases; bases with no gene match: 15. CDR3 protein: CSVYGGAGGEEQFF. Here the CDR3 DNA reads TGCAGTGTCTACGGGGGGGCCGGGGGAGAAGAGCAGTTCTTC.

The rearrangement links TRBV10-3 to TRBJ2-2; 7 bases map to TRBD1. The ends lost 6 bases at V and 0 bases at J; junction bases unmatched: 7. Germline loops: CDR1 ENHRY, CDR2 SYGVKD. This CDR3 has 16 residues. This CDR3 reads CAIRRTGTANTGELFF. CDR3 sequence (DNA): TGTGCCATCAGGAGAACCGGGACAGCGAACACCGGGGAGCTGTTTTTT.